This TCR beta chain was recovered during a study of spatial heterogeneity in lung cancer. Study-wide context: Sequencing consistently turned up more beta-chain sequences than alpha-chain sequences.

The ends were cut back, 0 bases at V and 2 bases at J, with 10 bases in the middle. The CDR3 is 15 amino acids. Per germline, CDR1 MNHEY and CDR2 SVGEGT. TCRdb called the 5' RACE reads again in MiXCR, with one record for every CDR3 protein. Of 30,000 to 45,000 distinct CDR3 sequences in the sample, 5.2% were seen once. Time point reported: sample taken at primary tumor resection. The sequenced material consisted of unsorted whole RNA from tumor, nontumor lung or frozen PBMC. This clonotype was detected ten times or more. Sequenced here: PBMCs, sampled at surgery. The TCR sequence derives from a female donor with early-stage non-small cell lung cancer. The chain links TRBV6-2 or TRBV6-3 to TRBJ1-1; D unclear. The CDR3 loop reads CASSYSAASNTEAFF. The DNA for the CDR3 is TGTGCCAGCAGTTACTCGGCGGCTAGCAACACTGAAGCTTTCTTT.